This paragraph covers one T cell receptor beta chain sequence. As yet, its antigen is unknown. The assay was immunoSEQ multiplex PCR, and TCRdb's table has in-frame clones only and misses some. Of some 39,000 clones listed, around 89% were seen once; the top ten hold 4%. The CDR3 is made up of 15 amino acids. Germline V CDR1 and CDR2: KGHSH, LQKENI. Trimming stripped 0 bases from V and 0 bases from J, with 8 bases between. This entry belongs to a study of OX40 agonist ivuxolimab in advanced cancers. Looking at the study overall: Of mixed ages from about 23 to 90 and averaging roughly 66 years, the group was over 80% male.

Study-level findings and limits: Expanded clones were, on average, more numerous in CD8+ T cells than in CD4+.

This chain connects TRBV18 to TRBJ1-2; D ambiguous. This clonotype was obtained from an adult with an advanced solid tumor such as melanoma, head and neck, liver or kidney cancer. The sample was CD4+ or CD8+ T cells sorted from blood, taken in a trial of the OX40 agonist ivuxolimab. CDR3 nucleotide sequence: TGTGCCAGCTCACCACCCCGGGCTTCTAACTATGGCTACACCTTC. As protein: CASSPPRASNYGYTF.